These 20 T cell receptor beta chains share one sample of origin, sequenced in a study of cytomegalovirus exposure and HLA in healthy donors (dated by TCRdb to about 2017). Libraries were made using the immunoSEQ multiplex PCR assay. This immuneACCESS table, as held by TCRdb, lists in-frame sequences with V and J called but not all clones. Of the missing ones, under half trace to an unresolved V gene in checked studies; the others have no known cause. This sample gives over 85,000 clones in total; roughly 90% of them show up just once. 1.4% of the sample is taken by the ten largest. The sequencing input was PBMCs. These receptors came from a woman between 25 and 40 years old in good health and CMV-seropositive.

The gene calls are TRBV28 and TRBJ2-1, with D unresolved. Germline-derived CDR1 and CDR2 are MDHEN and SYDVKM. This CDR3 comprises 12 residues. The V end lost 5 bases, the J end lost 8 bases, and 10 bases lay between the germline ends. The chain's CDR3 is CASSTLRDEQFF. The CDR3 nucleotides are TGTGCCAGCAGTACCCTTCGGGATGAGCAGTTCTTC.

V is TRBV9 and J is TRBJ2-2; tentative D call: TRBD1 (5 bases). Trimming shortened V by 0 bases and J by 8 bases, and 14 bases separated the two germline ends. The CDR3 sequence is 15 residues long. Germline values: CDR1 SGDLS, CDR2 YYNGEE. For the CDR3, the DNA is TGTGCCAGCAGCGTAGTAGGGGCAGGTGGTGGGGAGCTGTTTTTT. This encodes CASSVVGAGGGELFF.

CDR3 DNA: TGTGCCAGCAGCACAGAGGACAGGGTGACCGGGGAGCTGTTTTTT. This encodes CASSTEDRVTGELFF. The J gene is TRBJ2-2, the V gene TRBV11-2; TRBD1 agrees at 8 bases. This CDR3 is built from 15 residues. V lost 5 bases, J lost 5 bases, and 7 bases stayed unmatched. From germline, CDR1 is SGHAT and CDR2 FQNNGV.

The CDR3 DNA is TGTGCCAGCAGGCCCACCTGGAGCATGAACACTGAAGCTTTCTTT. It yields the protein CASRPTWSMNTEAFF. The chain has TRBV28 and TRBJ1-1; D gene unclear. CDR3 length equals 15 residues. Trimming took 6 bases from V and 0 from J, leaving 14 bases between them. In germline, CDR1 is MDHEN, CDR2 SYDVKM.

The rearrangement joins TRBV9 to TRBJ2-1; possibly TRBD1 for D (6 bases). The germline CDR1 and CDR2 sequences are SGDLS and YYNGEE. V lost 4 bases, J lost 1 base, and 18 bases lay in between. The CDR3 covers 17 residues. CDR3 in amino acids: CASSPISWGLSYNEQFF. CDR3 nucleotide sequence: TGTGCCAGCAGCCCCATTTCGTGGGGGCTTTCCTACAATGAGCAGTTCTTC. Looking up the rest from reference TRBV9 and TRBJ2-1 gives the full variable domain: DSGVTQTPKHLITATGQRVTLRCSPRSGDLSVYWYQQSLDQGLQFLIQYYNGEERAKGNILERFSAQQFPDLHSELNLSSLELGDSALYFCASSPISWGLSYNEQFFGPGTRLTVL.

This clone occurred a few times. The CDR3 coding sequence is TGTGCCAGCAACCCAGGCTTGAACACTGAAGCTTTCTTT. The encoded protein is CASNPGLNTEAFF. This chain links TRBV2 with TRBJ1-1; D is uncertain. Germline assignment: CDR1 SNHLY and CDR2 FYNNEI. Trimming took 7 bases from V and 0 from J, leaving 9 bases between them. This CDR3 contains 13 residues.

The chain couples TRBV18 to TRBJ2-3; 8 bases fit TRBD1. In germline, CDR1 is KGHSH, CDR2 LQKENI. J gave up 8 bases and V 2 bases, and 12 bases lay outside the gene matches. The CDR3 contains 16 residues. In DNA, the CDR3 is TGTGCCAGCTCACCATCGACAGGGGCAGGTGTAAGTACGCAGTATTTT. Its protein is CASSPSTGAGVSTQYF.

This clone was picked up a small number of times. This chain connects TRBV4-2 to TRBJ1-6; tentatively, D is TRBD1 (6 bases). The germline V and J ends were trimmed by 4 bases and 13 bases, with 14 bases remaining between them. CDR1 and CDR2 from the germline V gene are LGHNA and YNFKEQ. This CDR3 region has 13 residues. The DNA for the CDR3 is TGTGCCAGCAGCCGAGGGACACCTGGCCCCCTCCACTTT. Its protein product is CASSRGTPGPLHF.

The rearrangement joins TRBV25-1 to TRBJ1-5; D is undetermined. The CDR3 is 14 amino acids. CDR1 is MGHDK and CDR2 is SYGVNS in the germline V gene. V lost 5 bases, J lost 4 bases, and 12 bases lay in between. CDR3 in DNA: TGTGCCAGCAGTCTATTTGGGGAGAATCAGCCCCAGCATTTT. Translating it yields CASSLFGENQPQHF.

The J gene is TRBJ2-5, the V gene TRBV2; TRBD1 might be the D (5 bases). The CDR3 sequence is 14 residues long. Germline V gene data show CDR1 as SNHLY and CDR2 as FYNNEI. V lost 5 bases and J 4 bases, leaving 14 bases between the germline ends. CDR3 in amino acids: CASSWGLRGETQYF. The CDR3 bases are TGTGCCAGCAGTTGGGGCCTTAGGGGAGAGACCCAGTACTTC. Supplemented by reference TRBV2 and TRBJ2-5, the full variable domain reads EPEVTQTPSHQVTQMGQEVILRCVPISNHLYFYWYRQILGQKVEFLVSFYNNEISEKSEIFDDQFSVERPDGSNFTLKIRSTKLEDSAMYFCASSWGLRGETQYFGPGTRLLVL.

The chain uses TRBV2 and TRBJ2-3; the match to TRBD2 covers 7 bases. The J segment lost 0 bases and the V segment lost 5 bases, leaving 5 bases of the junction unmatched. The CDR3 has 15 residues. Germline CDR1 reads SNHLY; CDR2 reads FYNNEI. The CDR3 region is CASSWDYGSTDTQYF. CDR3 nucleotide sequence: TGTGCCAGCAGTTGGGACTACGGGAGCACAGATACGCAGTATTTT.

The chain uses TRBV6-4 and TRBJ2-3, with D possibly matching TRBD2 (6 bases). The ends were cut back, 4 bases at V and 4 bases at J, with 12 bases in the middle. The CDR3 covers 14 residues. CDR1 is MRHNA and CDR2 is SNTAGT in the germline V gene. The CDR3 region is CASSVGGEADTQYF. As DNA, the CDR3 is TGTGCCAGCAGTGTAGGAGGGGAGGCAGATACGCAGTATTTT.

This rearrangement joins TRBV7-2 to TRBJ2-7; 14 positions agree with TRBD2. This CDR3 has 14 residues. Germline V gene lookup returns CDR1 SGHTA and CDR2 FQGNSA. V trimming: 5 bases; J trimming: 6 bases; junction bases outside the gene matches: 3. CDR3 coding DNA: TGTGCCAGCAGCCCAGGGACTAGCGGGGGCGAGCAGTACTTC. Protein sequence: CASSPGTSGGEQYF.

The chain carries TRBV9 and TRBJ1-6; unclear D gene. The CDR3 is 15 residues long. The germline gives CDR1 SGDLS, CDR2 YYNGEE. With 4 bases removed from V and 10 bases from J, the gap between germline ends came to 18 bases. CDR3 DNA sequence: TGTGCCAGCAGCCCGTCGACGGGAGCTAGCTCACCCCTCCACTTT. This sequence encodes CASSPSTGASSPLHF.

This chain links TRBV29-1 with TRBJ2-3; D is perhaps TRBD1 (5 bases). CDR3 length equals 13 residues. The V end lost 5 bases, the J end lost 1 base, and 10 bases lay between the germline ends. CDR1 SQVTM and CDR2 ANQGSEA come from the germline V gene. The CDR3 sequence is CSVKGLGTDTQYF. DNA for the CDR3: TGCAGCGTTAAGGGGCTGGGCACAGATACGCAGTATTTT.

The chain has TRBV11-3 and TRBJ2-7; TRBD1 aligns across 8 bases. This CDR3 contains 12 residues. The trim removed 4 bases at V and 10 bases at J, leaving 6 bases unmatched. Germline V gives CDR1 SGHNT, CDR2 YENEEA. This CDR3 reads CASSSGQGRQYF. CDR3 in DNA: TGTGCCAGCAGCTCCGGACAGGGTCGACAGTACTTC.

V and J are TRBV6-6 and TRBJ1-5; possibly TRBD1 for D (5 bases). The CDR3 loop spans 16 amino acids. Germline lookup yields CDR1 MNHNY and CDR2 SVGAGI (reference sequence). V was clipped by 8 bases and J by 2 bases, with 19 bases between them. The CDR3 region has the DNA TGTGCCAGCGTGGGGGGAGTAGGACGAGGCAATCAGCCCCAGCATTTT. Encoded protein: CASVGGVGRGNQPQHF.

The chain combines TRBV5-5 with TRBJ2-2; D is unresolved. Trimming left V 4 bases short and J 4 bases short, with 5 bases between. This CDR3 has 12 residues. The germline gives CDR1 SGHKS, CDR2 YYEKEE (reference sequence). The CDR3 DNA sequence: TGTGCCAGCAGCGCGAGCACCGGGGAGCTGTTTTTT. Amino acids: CASSASTGELFF. The full variable domain, with the rest looked up from reference TRBV5-5 and TRBJ2-2, is DAGVTQSPTHLIKTRGQQVTLRCSPISGHKSVSWYQQVLGQGPQFIFQYYEKEERGRGNFPDRFSARQFPNYSSELNVNALLLGDSALYLCASSASTGELFFGEGSRLTVL.

The chain recombines TRBV2 with TRBJ2-1, with TRBD2 as a possible D gene (6 bases). The CDR3 extends over 15 amino acids. In germline, CDR1 is SNHLY, CDR2 FYNNEI. Trimming took 0 bases from V and 4 from J, leaving 10 bases between them. CDR3 DNA sequence: TGTGCCAGCAGTGAAGCTGTTAGCGGATACAATGAGCAGTTCTTC. Protein product: CASSEAVSGYNEQFF.

V is TRBV5-1 and J is TRBJ1-2; possibly TRBD1 for D (6 bases). Germline V CDR1 and CDR2: SGHRS, YFSETQ. This CDR3 contains 15 residues. V lost 3 bases to trimming and J lost 5 bases, with 17 bases between them. The CDR3 reads CASSSSTGMGYGYTF. The DNA for the CDR3 is TGCGCCAGCAGCTCCTCAACAGGGATGGGATATGGCTACACCTTC.